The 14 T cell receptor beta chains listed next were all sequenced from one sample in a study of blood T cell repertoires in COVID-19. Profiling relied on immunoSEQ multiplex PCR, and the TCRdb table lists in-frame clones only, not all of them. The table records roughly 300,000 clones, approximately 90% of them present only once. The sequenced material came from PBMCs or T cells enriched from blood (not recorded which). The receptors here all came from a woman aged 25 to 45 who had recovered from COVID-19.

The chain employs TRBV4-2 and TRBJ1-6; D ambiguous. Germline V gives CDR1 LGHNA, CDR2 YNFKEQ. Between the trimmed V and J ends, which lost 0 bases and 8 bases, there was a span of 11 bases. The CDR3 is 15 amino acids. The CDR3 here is CASSQEGVADSPLHF. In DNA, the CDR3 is TGTGCCAGCAGCCAAGAGGGAGTTGCGGATTCACCCCTCCACTTT.

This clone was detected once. CDR3 sequence reads: CASSRGQGGANYGYTF. The CDR3 DNA is TGCGCCAGCAGCCGAGGACAGGGGGGAGCTAACTATGGCTACACCTTC. The chain links TRBV4-1 to TRBJ1-2, with 10 bases lining up with TRBD1. Germline V gene lookup returns CDR1 MGHRA and CDR2 YSYEKL. J gave up 0 bases and V 4 bases, and 5 bases lay outside the gene matches. This CDR3 is 16 amino acids long.

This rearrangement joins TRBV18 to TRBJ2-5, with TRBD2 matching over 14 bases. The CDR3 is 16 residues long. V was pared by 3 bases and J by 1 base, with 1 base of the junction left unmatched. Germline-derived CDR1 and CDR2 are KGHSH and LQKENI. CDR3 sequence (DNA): TGTGCCAGCTCACCGGGACTAGCGGGGGTCCAAGAGACCCAGTACTTC. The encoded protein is CASSPGLAGVQETQYF.

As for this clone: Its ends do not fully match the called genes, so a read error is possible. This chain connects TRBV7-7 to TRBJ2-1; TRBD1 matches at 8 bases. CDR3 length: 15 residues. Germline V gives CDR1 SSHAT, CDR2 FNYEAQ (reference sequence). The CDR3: CASSSTLDRVGEQFF. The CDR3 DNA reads TGTGCTAGCAGCTCAACCTTGGACAGGGTGGGTGAGCAGTTCTTC.

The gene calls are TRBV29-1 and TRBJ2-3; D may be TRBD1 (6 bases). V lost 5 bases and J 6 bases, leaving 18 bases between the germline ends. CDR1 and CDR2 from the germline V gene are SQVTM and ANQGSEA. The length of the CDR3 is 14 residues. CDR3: CSVPPQGIGDTQYF. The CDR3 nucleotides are TGCAGCGTTCCCCCCCAGGGGATAGGGGATACGCAGTATTTT.

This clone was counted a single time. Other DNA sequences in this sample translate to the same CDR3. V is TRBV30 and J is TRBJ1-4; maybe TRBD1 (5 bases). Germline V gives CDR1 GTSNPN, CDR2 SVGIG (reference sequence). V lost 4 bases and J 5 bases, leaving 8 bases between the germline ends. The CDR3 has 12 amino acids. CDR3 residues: CAWTRVNEKLFF. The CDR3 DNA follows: TGTGCCTGGACCAGGGTCAATGAAAAACTGTTTTTT.

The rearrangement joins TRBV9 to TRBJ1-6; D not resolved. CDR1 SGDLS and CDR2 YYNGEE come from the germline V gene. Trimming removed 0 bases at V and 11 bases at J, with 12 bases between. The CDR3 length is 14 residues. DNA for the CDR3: TGTGCCAGCAGCGTAGAATCGGGGTCTCCACCCCTCCACTTT. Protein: CASSVESGSPPLHF.

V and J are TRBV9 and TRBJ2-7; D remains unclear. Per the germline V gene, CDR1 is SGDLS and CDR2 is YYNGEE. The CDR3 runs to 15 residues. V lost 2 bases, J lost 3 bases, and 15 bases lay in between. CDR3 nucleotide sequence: TGTGCCAGCAGCGTCCTTGCCGGAGCCCACTACGAGCAGTACTTC. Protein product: CASSVLAGAHYEQYF.

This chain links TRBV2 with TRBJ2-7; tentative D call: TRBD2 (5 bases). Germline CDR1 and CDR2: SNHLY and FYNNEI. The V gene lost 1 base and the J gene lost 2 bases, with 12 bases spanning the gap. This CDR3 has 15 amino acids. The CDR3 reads CASSEDSGGPYEQYF. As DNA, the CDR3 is TGTGCCAGCAGTGAAGATTCGGGCGGGCCCTACGAGCAGTACTTC.

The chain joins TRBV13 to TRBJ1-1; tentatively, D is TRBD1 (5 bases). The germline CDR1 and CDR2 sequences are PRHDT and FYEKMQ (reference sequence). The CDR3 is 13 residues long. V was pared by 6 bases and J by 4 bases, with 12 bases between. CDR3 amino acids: CASSLREGTEAFF. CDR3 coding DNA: TGTGCCAGCAGTCTCAGGGAAGGCACTGAAGCTTTCTTT. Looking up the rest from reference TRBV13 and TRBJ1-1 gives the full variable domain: AAGVIQSPRHLIKEKRETATLKCYPIPRHDTVYWYQQGPGQDPQFLISFYEKMQSDKGSIPDRFSAQQFSDYHSELNMSSLELGDSALYFCASSLREGTEAFFGQGTRLTVV.

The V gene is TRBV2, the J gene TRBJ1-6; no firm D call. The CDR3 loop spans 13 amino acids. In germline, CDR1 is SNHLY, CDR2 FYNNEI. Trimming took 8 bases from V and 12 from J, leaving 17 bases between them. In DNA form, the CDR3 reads TGTGCCAGCTGCGGTGGCCGGTCGGGACCCCTCCACTTT. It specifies CASCGGRSGPLHF.

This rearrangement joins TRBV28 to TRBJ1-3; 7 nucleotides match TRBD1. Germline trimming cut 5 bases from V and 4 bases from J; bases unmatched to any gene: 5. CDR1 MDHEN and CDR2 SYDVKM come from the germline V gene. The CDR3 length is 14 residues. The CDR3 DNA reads TGTGCCAGCAGTCCACAGGGGTCAGGAAACACCATATATTTT. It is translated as CASSPQGSGNTIYF. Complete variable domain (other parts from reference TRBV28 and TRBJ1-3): DVKVTQSSRYLVKRTGEKVFLECVQDMDHENMFWYRQDPGLGLRLIYFSYDVKMKEKGDIPEGYSVSREKKERFSLILESASTNQTSMYLCASSPQGSGNTIYFGEGSWLTVV.

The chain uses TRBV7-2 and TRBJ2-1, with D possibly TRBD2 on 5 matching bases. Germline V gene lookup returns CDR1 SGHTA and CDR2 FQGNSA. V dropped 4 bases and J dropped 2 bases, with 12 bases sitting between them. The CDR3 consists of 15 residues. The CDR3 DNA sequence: TGTGCCAGCAGCTCAAACCGGGATCCCTACAATGAGCAGTTCTTC. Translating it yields CASSSNRDPYNEQFF. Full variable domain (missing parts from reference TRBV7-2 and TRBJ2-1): GAGVSQSPSNKVTEKGKDVELRCDPISGHTALYWYRQSLGQGLEFLIYFQGNSAPDKSGLPSDRFSAERTGGSVSTLTIQRTQQEDSAVYLCASSSNRDPYNEQFFGPGTRLTVL.

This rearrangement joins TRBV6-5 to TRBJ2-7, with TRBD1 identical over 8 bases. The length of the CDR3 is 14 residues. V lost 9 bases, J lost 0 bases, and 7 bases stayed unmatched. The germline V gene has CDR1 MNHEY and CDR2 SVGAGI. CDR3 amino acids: CASSGDRPSYEQYF. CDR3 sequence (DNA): TGTGCCAGTTCCGGGGACAGGCCCTCCTACGAGCAGTACTTC.